These 27 T cell receptor beta chains were all obtained from the same sample, sequenced in a study of blood T cell repertoires in COVID-19. The protocol was immunoSEQ multiplex PCR, while the TCRdb copy is restricted to in-frame clones and leaves out a portion. The sample shows 170,000 or so clones, approximately 88% of them seen only once. Input material: peripheral blood. The origin of the receptors is a middle-aged woman with COVID-19, enrolled during active disease.

This chain uses TRBV2 with TRBJ1-5; D unresolved. Trimming cost V 0 bases and J 0 bases, with 9 bases left between them. The CDR3 has 16 residues. Germline CDR1 and CDR2: SNHLY and FYNNEI. The CDR3 coding sequence is TGTGCCAGCAGTGAAGCCACAGTTTATAGCAATCAGCCCCAGCATTTT. Residues: CASSEATVYSNQPQHF.

The rearrangement joins TRBV7-8 to TRBJ1-2; TRBD1 matches at 10 bases. The germline V gene encodes CDR1 SGHVS and CDR2 FQNEAQ. With 3 bases clipped from V and 4 bases from J, the junction kept 11 bases outside the gene matches. This CDR3 comprises 17 residues. CDR3 residues: CASSLGRDRGFTYGYTF. The CDR3, as DNA: TGTGCCAGCAGCTTGGGCCGGGACAGGGGTTTTACCTATGGCTACACCTTC.

In this sample, this clone turned up once. CDR3 nucleotide sequence: TGTGCCAGCAGCCAAGGGGGGACAGAGGATGGCTACACCTTC. It is translated as CASSQGGTEDGYTF. The V call is TRBV3-1 (or the pseudogene TRBV3-2), the J call TRBJ1-2; 7 bases line up with TRBD1. Germline V gene sequence: CDR1 LGHDT, CDR2 YNNKEL (reference sequence). There are 14 residues in the CDR3. V shed 1 base, J shed 6 bases, and the junction held 5 bases outside the gene matches.

This clone appeared a single time. J is TRBJ1-5 and V is TRBV27; 7 nucleotides match TRBD1. From germline, CDR1 is MNHEY and CDR2 SMNVEV (reference sequence). The ends lost 2 bases at V and 2 bases at J; junction bases unmatched: 9. CDR3 length equals 17 residues. CDR3 nucleotide sequence: TGTGCCAGCAGTTTACGTCCCAGGGGGGAAGGCAATCAGCCCCAGCATTTT. This translates into CASSLRPRGEGNQPQHF.

The rearrangement links TRBV7-2 to TRBJ1-4, with D uncertain. The V end lost 5 bases, the J end lost 7 bases, and 8 bases lay between the germline ends. Per germline, CDR1 SGHTA and CDR2 FQGNSA. The CDR3 covers 12 residues. Here the CDR3 reads CASSTSGEKLFF. DNA of the CDR3: TGTGCCAGCAGCACCAGTGGTGAAAAACTGTTTTTT.

The chain uses TRBV19 and TRBJ2-7; TRBD1 might be the D (6 bases). Trimming shortened V by 10 bases and J by 5 bases, and 18 bases separated the two germline ends. CDR3 length equals 13 residues. Germline assignment: CDR1 LNHDA and CDR2 SQIVND (reference sequence). The CDR3: CATNQGQPNEQYF. CDR3 nucleotide sequence: TGTGCCACTAATCAGGGGCAACCCAACGAGCAGTACTTC. The complete variable domain, with remaining parts taken from reference TRBV19 and TRBJ2-7, reads DGGITQSPKYLFRKEGQNVTLSCEQNLNHDAMYWYRQDPGQGLRLIYYSQIVNDFQKGDIAEGYSVSREKKESFPLTVTSAQKNPTAFYLCATNQGQPNEQYFGPGTRLTVT.

This chain connects TRBV28 to TRBJ1-2; 12 bases are a match to TRBD1. The CDR3 runs to 15 residues. CDR1 is MDHEN, CDR2 SYDVKM, per germline. After removal of 2 bases from V and 7 bases from J, the junction contained 5 bases not matched to a gene. The CDR3 loop is CASSLRDRGRGGYTF. CDR3 DNA: TGTGCCAGCAGTTTACGGGACAGGGGGCGCGGTGGCTACACCTTC.

This sequence joins TRBV4-2 and TRBJ1-4; the D is unclear. Germline CDR1 and CDR2: LGHNA and YNFKEQ. The V gene lost 1 base and the J gene lost 11 bases, with 11 bases spanning the gap. The CDR3 is made up of 13 amino acids. Here the CDR3 reads CASSQGALVKLFF. Here the CDR3 DNA reads TGTGCCAGCAGCCAAGGAGCGTTGGTTAAACTGTTTTTT.

The rearrangement uses TRBV10-3 and TRBJ1-2; 12 bases match TRBD1. Trimming cost V 8 bases and J 5 bases; bases outside gene matches: 6. CDR1 and CDR2 from the germline V gene are ENHRY and SYGVKD. This CDR3 is built from 14 residues. The CDR3 DNA follows: TGTGCCATCGGGACAGGGGGCACGGGATATGGCTACACCTTC. Translating gives CAIGTGGTGYGYTF.

The rearrangement uses TRBV24-1 and TRBJ1-1; no clear D. Germline CDR1 and CDR2: KGHDR and SFDVKD. The CDR3 extends over 17 amino acids. Trimming pared 2 bases from V and 5 bases from J, leaving 20 bases between. The CDR3 coding sequence is TGTGCCACCAGTGATTCGGCGGCCCCTAGGAGTCGTACTGAAGCTTTCTTT. It is translated as CATSDSAAPRSRTEAFF.

This sequence joins TRBV5-1 and TRBJ2-3, with D possibly matching TRBD1 (5 bases). The CDR3 consists of 13 residues. Germline lookup yields CDR1 SGHRS and CDR2 YFSETQ. V lost 3 bases, J lost 0 bases, and 5 bases lay in between. The chain's CDR3 is CASSWTSTDTQYF. CDR3 sequence (DNA): TGCGCCAGCAGCTGGACAAGCACAGATACGCAGTATTTT.

The genes are TRBV6-6 and TRBJ2-1; D is unresolved. The CDR3 consists of 12 residues. Trimming cost V 2 bases and J 6 bases, with 5 bases left between them. Germline assignment: CDR1 MNHNY and CDR2 SVGAGI (reference sequence). DNA of the CDR3: TGTGCCAGCAGTTACGTAGTCAATGAGCAGTTCTTC. It encodes CASSYVVNEQFF.

The CDR3 DNA sequence: TGTGCCATCAGTGCCGGGGGACAGGGGGTCTCTGGGGCCAACGTCCTGACTTTC. It is translated as CAISAGGQGVSGANVLTF. The rearrangement joins TRBV10-3 to TRBJ2-6; 11 bases line up with TRBD1. Unmatched junction bases numbered 5, after V lost 4 bases and J lost 0 bases. In germline, CDR1 is ENHRY, CDR2 SYGVKD. The CDR3 consists of 18 residues.

V usage is TRBV4-2 and J usage is TRBJ1-2, with D unclear. Per germline, CDR1 LGHNA and CDR2 YNFKEQ. This CDR3 comprises 17 residues. Trimming removed 4 bases at V and 4 bases at J, with 22 bases between. CDR3 nucleotides: TGTGCCAGCAGCCCTCTAACCGACCGGACTTCGGGCTATGGCTACACCTTC. Translated: CASSPLTDRTSGYGYTF.

The CDR3 coding sequence is TGTGCCAGCAGGGGACAGTGGAGATCCTATGGCTACACCTTC. This sequence encodes CASRGQWRSYGYTF. V is TRBV28 and J is TRBJ1-2, with TRBD1 identical over 7 bases. This CDR3 has 14 residues. Germline V gives CDR1 MDHEN, CDR2 SYDVKM. V lost 6 bases to trimming and J lost 4 bases; unmatched junction nucleotides: 8.

The J gene is TRBJ1-4, the V gene TRBV19, with D possibly TRBD1 on 5 matching bases. Trimming took off 5 bases at V and 7 bases at J, with 14 bases between the two ends. Germline V CDR1 and CDR2: LNHDA, SQIVND (reference sequence). This CDR3 contains 14 residues. The CDR3 coding sequence is TGTGCCAGTAGTGACCAGGGACTTACTGAAAAACTGTTTTTT. Its translation is CASSDQGLTEKLFF.

This clone was observed a handful of times. The chain has TRBV5-1 and TRBJ1-4; 9 bases agree with TRBD1. The CDR3 spans 14 residues. CDR1 SGHRS and CDR2 YFSETQ come from the germline V gene. Trimming cost V 4 bases and J 8 bases; bases outside gene matches: 6. CDR3: CASSRDRVYEKLFF. CDR3 DNA: TGCGCCAGCAGCCGGGACAGGGTATACGAAAAACTGTTTTTT.

The genes are TRBV19 and TRBJ1-2; D is uncertain. The V end lost 1 base, the J end lost 7 bases, and 13 bases lay between the germline ends. Germline V gives CDR1 LNHDA, CDR2 SQIVND (reference sequence). The CDR3 is 14 residues long. The CDR3 is CASSIAGSLGGYTF. In DNA, the CDR3 is TGTGCCAGTAGTATAGCGGGGTCTCTCGGTGGCTACACCTTC.

The rearrangement uses TRBV5-4 and TRBJ1-5, with unresolved D. The length of the CDR3 is 13 residues. Germline CDR1 reads SGHNT; CDR2 reads YYREEE (reference sequence). Trimming removed 0 bases from V and 4 bases from J, with 5 bases in between. In nucleotides, the CDR3 is TGTGCCAGCAGCTTGGGCAGTAATCAGCCCCAGCATTTT. Translation: CASSLGSNQPQHF.

The chain joins TRBV5-4 to TRBJ2-5; D might be TRBD1 (6 bases). Germline V CDR1 and CDR2: SGHNT, YYREEE (reference sequence). The CDR3 is 15 amino acids. Trimming removed 0 bases from V and 6 bases from J, with 15 bases in between. CDR3 coding DNA: TGTGCCAGCAGCTTGGTAAAAGAACAGGGCAAGACCCAGTACTTC. Amino acid sequence: CASSLVKEQGKTQYF.

The chain couples TRBV6-1 to TRBJ1-3; D not resolved. Germline assignment: CDR1 MNHNS and CDR2 SASEGT. This CDR3 contains 14 residues. Trimming stripped 2 bases from V and 2 bases from J, with 7 bases between. CDR3 in DNA: TGTGCCAGCAGTGAATCACGGGCTGGAAACACCATATATTTT. This sequence encodes CASSESRAGNTIYF.

This clone showed up just once. The chain is built from TRBV19 and TRBJ1-6, with D hard to call. This CDR3 has 15 residues. V lost 5 bases and J lost 0, with 8 bases in between. Germline V gene sequence: CDR1 LNHDA, CDR2 SQIVND (reference sequence). The CDR3 sequence is CASSRRRSYNSPLHF. DNA of the CDR3: TGTGCCAGTAGTCGGCGGCGCTCCTATAATTCACCCCTCCACTTT.

This clone was found once. The CDR3 DNA sequence: TGTGCCAGTTCTCCCTTCTCAGGACAGGGGGCGGTGGGCACCGGGGAGCTGTTTTTT. Its translation: CASSPFSGQGAVGTGELFF. The chain is built from TRBV19 and TRBJ2-2, with 11 bases lining up with TRBD1. The CDR3 sequence is 19 residues long. Looked up from germline, CDR1 is LNHDA and CDR2 is SQIVND (reference sequence). V gave up 8 bases and J gave up 4 bases; unmatched junction bases: 18.

This sequence joins TRBV28 and TRBJ2-1; D remains unclear. Germline V CDR1 and CDR2: MDHEN, SYDVKM. V dropped 5 bases and J dropped 4 bases, with 15 bases sitting between them. CDR3 length equals 15 residues. CDR3 sequence reads: CASSLLDSSYNEQFF. The CDR3, as DNA: TGTGCCAGCAGTCTACTCGACTCTTCATACAATGAGCAGTTCTTC.

The rearrangement joins TRBV6-4 to TRBJ2-7, with TRBD2 matching 9 bases. The junction had 7 bases not matched to a gene; V was cut back by 4 bases and J by 3 bases. CDR3 size: 15 residues. Germline V gene lookup returns CDR1 MRHNA and CDR2 SNTAGT. The CDR3 DNA reads as TGTGCCAGCAGTGTAGAAGCGGGGGGTTTCTACGAGCAGTACTTC. Its translation: CASSVEAGGFYEQYF.

V gene TRBV7-9 combines with J gene TRBJ2-5; TRBD2 is a possible D gene (5 bases). Germline V CDR1 and CDR2: SEHNR, FQNEAQ (reference sequence). The CDR3 spans 17 residues. Trimming left V 1 base short and J 2 bases short, with 17 bases between. The CDR3 spells CASSLGGSAPPQETQYF. As DNA, the CDR3 is TGTGCCAGCAGCTTAGGGGGTAGCGCGCCGCCTCAAGAGACCCAGTACTTC.

The V and J genes are TRBV3-1 (or the pseudogene TRBV3-2) and TRBJ2-3, with D unresolved. The CDR3 runs 13 residues. Looked up from germline, CDR1 is LGHDT and CDR2 is YNNKEL (reference sequence). Trimming took 4 bases from V and 2 from J, leaving 7 bases between them. For the CDR3, the DNA is TGTGCCAGCAGCCCTGAGAACACAGATACGCAGTATTTT. Encoded protein: CASSPENTDTQYF.